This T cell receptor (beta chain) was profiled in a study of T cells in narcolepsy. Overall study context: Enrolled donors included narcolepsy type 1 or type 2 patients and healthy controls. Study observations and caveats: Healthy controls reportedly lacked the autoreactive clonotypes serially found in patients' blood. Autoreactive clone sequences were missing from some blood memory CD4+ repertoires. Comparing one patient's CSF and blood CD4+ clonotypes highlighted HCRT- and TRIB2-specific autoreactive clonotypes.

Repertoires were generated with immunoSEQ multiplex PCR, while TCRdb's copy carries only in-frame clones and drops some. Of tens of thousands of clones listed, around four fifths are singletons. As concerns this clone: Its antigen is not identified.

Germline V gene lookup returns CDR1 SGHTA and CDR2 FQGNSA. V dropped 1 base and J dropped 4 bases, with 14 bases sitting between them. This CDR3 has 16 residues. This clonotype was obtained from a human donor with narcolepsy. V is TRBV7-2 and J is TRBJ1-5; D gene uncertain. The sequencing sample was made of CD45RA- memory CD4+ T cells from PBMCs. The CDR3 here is CASSLEGWLGNQPQHF. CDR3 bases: TGTGCCAGCAGCTTAGAAGGCTGGTTGGGGAATCAGCCCCAGCATTTT.